The source of this TCR beta chain is a study of T cell repertoires in cytomegalovirus infection. The study's findings and limits: The ex vivo response was dominated by HLA-C-restricted CMV-specific TCR beta clonotypes.

TCRdb reprocessed the reads with MiXCR, giving one entry per CDR3 protein. The sample holds about 310,000 distinct CDR3 sequences, roughly a tenth seen once. This clonotype was recorded a few times. Its antigen is unknown. Just one base apart from a much larger clone, this may be a read error. Germline values: CDR1 LNHDA, CDR2 SQIVND (reference sequence). The CDR3 is made up of 12 amino acids. V was trimmed by 4 bases and J by 4 bases, leaving 7 bases between them. The sequencing sample was made of PBMCs. This TCR was recovered from a human donor in good health (CMV status not recorded). Some clones in this sample may be carry-over from other donors' samples. This chain uses TRBV19 with TRBJ1-1; TRBD1 is a possible D gene (6 bases). CDR3 bases: TGTGCCAGTAGTACAGGGGTCACTGAAGCTTTCTTT. This gives the protein CASSTGVTEAFF.